What follows are 29 T cell receptor beta chains derived from one specimen sequenced in a study of blood T cells in healthy people across ages. A sample-barcoded 5' primer and a J-beta primer mix were used in a second PCR of roughly 6 to 11 cycles. TCRdb redid the calling of the 5' RACE reads with MiXCR, one entry per CDR3 protein. The sample yields approximately 730,000 distinct CDR3 sequences, 40% to 45% seen once. Sequenced material: blood. Receptors originate from a woman aged 55 to 70 in good health.

This clonotype was seen a handful of times. This chain connects TRBV28 to TRBJ2-4; D might be TRBD2 (6 bases). The CDR3 is 15 residues long. The V gene lost 2 bases and the J gene lost 0 bases, with 8 bases spanning the gap. Germline-derived CDR1 and CDR2 are MDHEN and SYDVKM. The CDR3 DNA reads TGTGCCAGCAGTTTAGAGGGACTAGCCAAAAACATTCAGTACTTC. Translation: CASSLEGLAKNIQYF.

This sequence joins TRBV20-1 and TRBJ1-1, with 9 positions matching TRBD1. Germline V CDR1 and CDR2: DFQATT, SNEGSKA (reference sequence). The CDR3 length is 17 residues. The trim removed 0 bases at V and 6 bases at J, leaving 14 bases unmatched. This CDR3 is CSARDPRTGVGTAEAFF. The CDR3 DNA is TGCAGTGCTAGAGATCCCCGGACAGGGGTGGGAACGGCTGAAGCTTTCTTT.

V usage is TRBV6-5 and J usage is TRBJ2-2, with D possibly being TRBD1 (5 bases). The V end was cut by 0 bases, the J end by 6 bases, with 11 bases between. This CDR3 is 15 amino acids long. The V gene's germline CDR1 is MNHEY and CDR2 SVGAGI. CDR3 protein: CASSYSRGVPGELFF. The CDR3 nucleotides are TGTGCCAGCAGTTACTCTAGGGGCGTTCCCGGGGAGCTGTTTTTT.

This clonotype was observed once. V and J are TRBV7-2 and TRBJ2-5; 7 bases are shared with TRBD1. The CDR3 is 15 amino acids. J gave up 1 base and V 1 base, and 3 bases lay outside the gene matches. Germline V gives CDR1 SGHTA, CDR2 FQGNSA. CDR3: CASSLDRGRQETQYF. CDR3 bases: TGTGCCAGCAGCTTAGACAGGGGTCGCCAAGAGACCCAGTACTTC.

The J gene is TRBJ2-5, the V gene TRBV12-3 or TRBV12-4; D remains unclear. The closer fit of TRBJ2-1 to the DNA end suggests the J call may be wrong. The CDR3 length is 11 residues. The CDR3: CASSQQETQFF. The CDR3 DNA reads TGTGCCAGCAGTCAGCAAGAGACCCAGTTCTTC.

The V call is TRBV6-1, the J call TRBJ2-7; a possible D gene is TRBD2 (6 bases). The CDR3 has 14 amino acids. Trimming left V 7 bases short and J 0 bases short, with 13 bases between. CDR1 and CDR2 from the germline V gene are MNHNS and SASEGT. The CDR3 protein is CASIGTSSSYEQYF. DNA of the CDR3: TGTGCCAGCATCGGGACTTCTTCCTCCTACGAGCAGTACTTC.

This sequence joins TRBV5-1 and TRBJ2-5, with 9 bases lining up with TRBD1. The V gene's germline CDR1 is SGHRS and CDR2 YFSETQ. V lost 0 bases and J lost 6; bases outside the gene matches: 9. The CDR3 has 16 residues. CDR3 DNA: TGCGCCAGCAGCTTGGACCCGGGACAGGGTGGGAAGACCCAGTACTTC. Amino acid sequence: CASSLDPGQGGKTQYF. The whole variable domain, remainder taken from reference TRBV5-1 and TRBJ2-5, is KAGVTQTPRYLIKTRGQQVTLSCSPISGHRSVSWYQQTPGQGLQFLFEYFSETQRNKGNFPGRFSGRQFSNSRSEMNVSTLELGDSALYLCASSLDPGQGGKTQYFGPGTRLLVL.

V and J are TRBV12-3 or TRBV12-4 and TRBJ2-4; 7 positions agree with TRBD1. The J call is doubtful: the DNA matches TRBJ2-5 better. The CDR3 is 15 amino acids. In DNA, the CDR3 is TGTGCCAGCAGTTTAGGGGACAGAAAACAAGAGACCCAGTACTTC. It translates to CASSLGDRKQETQYF.

The chain employs TRBV12-3 or TRBV12-4 and TRBJ2-5; no clear D. V was trimmed by 3 bases and J by 0 bases, leaving 14 bases between them. The CDR3 loop spans 16 amino acids. CDR3 region: CASSFYGSSYQETQYF. The CDR3 DNA follows: TGTGCCAGCAGTTTTTATGGCTCCTCGTACCAAGAGACCCAGTACTTC.

The genes are TRBV3-1 and TRBJ2-1, with 9 bases fitting TRBD2. V was pared by 4 bases and J by 3 bases, with 13 bases of the junction left unmatched. The CDR3 totals 18 residues. The V gene's germline CDR1 is LGHDT and CDR2 YNNKEL (reference sequence). CDR3 DNA sequence: TGTGCCAGCAGCCCCCTAATACCCGGGACTAGCAGCTACAATGAGCAGTTCTTC. It is translated as CASSPLIPGTSSYNEQFF.

The chain recombines TRBV29-1 with TRBJ2-1; D perhaps matches TRBD1 (6 bases). The length of the CDR3 is 14 residues. CDR1 is SQVTM, CDR2 ANQGSEA, per germline. V was clipped by 0 bases and J by 7 bases, with 13 bases between them. Here the CDR3 reads CSVEDLLRGNEQFF. CDR3 bases: TGCAGCGTTGAAGATTTACTGAGGGGGAATGAGCAGTTCTTC.

The chain uses TRBV20-1 and TRBJ1-2; D is ambiguous. Germline assignment: CDR1 DFQATT and CDR2 SNEGSKA (reference sequence). The CDR3 consists of 10 residues. V lost 5 bases to trimming and J lost 7 bases, with 8 bases between them. CDR3 protein: CSASFGGYTF. DNA of the CDR3: TGCAGTGCTTCATTCGGTGGCTACACCTTC.

This chain uses TRBV6-2 or TRBV6-3 with TRBJ1-5, with D perhaps TRBD1 (6 bases). Trimming cost V 6 bases and J 4 bases, with 13 bases left between them. Germline V CDR1 and CDR2: MNHEY, SVGEGT. This CDR3 has 14 residues. The CDR3: CASRQTGDNQPQHF. CDR3 bases: TGTGCCAGCAGGCAGACAGGAGATAATCAGCCCCAGCATTTT.

V usage is TRBV11-1 and J usage is TRBJ2-7; D not resolved. The CDR3 is made up of 17 amino acids. Between the trimmed V and J ends, which lost 2 bases and 7 bases, there was a span of 24 bases. CDR1 is SGHAT and CDR2 is FQDESV in the germline V gene (reference sequence). CDR3 in DNA: TGTGCCAGCAGCTTATTTGTTCGGGCGCGGTCCCAAGGGGAGCAGTACTTC. It yields the protein CASSLFVRARSQGEQYF.

The chain employs TRBV9 and TRBJ2-1, with 10 bases matching TRBD2. Germline lookup yields CDR1 SGDLS and CDR2 YYNGEE. This CDR3 spans 14 amino acids. V lost 4 bases, J lost 5 bases, and 3 bases stayed unmatched. CDR3 protein: CASSQAGGNNEQFF. The CDR3 DNA follows: TGTGCCAGCAGCCAAGCGGGGGGGAACAATGAGCAGTTCTTC.

As concerns this clonotype: A much larger clone lies one base from this, so it may be a read error. The V gene is TRBV5-1, the J gene TRBJ2-5; 8 bases line up with TRBD1. Trimming cost V 5 bases and J 11 bases; bases outside gene matches: 14. Germline CDR1 SGHRS, CDR2 YFSETQ. The CDR3 totals 14 residues. CDR3 bases: TGCGCCAGCAGTCACCCACAGGGGGACAATGAGCAGTACTTC. Translated: CASSHPQGDNEQYF.

This clonotype was detected a few times. The chain is built from TRBV20-1 and TRBJ2-7, with 11 bases fitting TRBD1. This CDR3 has 13 amino acids. Unmatched junction bases numbered 7, after V lost 6 bases and J lost 6 bases. Germline V gene sequence: CDR1 DFQATT, CDR2 SNEGSKA (reference sequence). CDR3 region: CSAAGTGGGEQYF. The CDR3 DNA follows: TGCAGTGCGGCCGGGACAGGGGGTGGCGAGCAGTACTTC.

This clonotype was detected only a few times. The chain joins TRBV5-1 to TRBJ2-3; D is perhaps TRBD1 (6 bases). CDR3 length equals 15 residues. Trimming removed 2 bases at V and 4 bases at J, with 14 bases between. Germline loops: CDR1 SGHRS, CDR2 YFSETQ. Written as DNA, the CDR3 is TGCGCCAGCAGCTTACAAGGACAGACCGCAGATACGCAGTATTTT. Protein product: CASSLQGQTADTQYF.

V usage is TRBV14 and J usage is TRBJ1-6; maybe TRBD1 (6 bases). Germline-derived CDR1 and CDR2 are SGHDN and FVKESK. Trimming removed 5 bases at V and 18 bases at J, with 17 bases between. The CDR3 length is 12 residues. The CDR3 coding sequence is TGTGCCAGCAGCGCGGGGGGCACCACCCCCCACTTT. Translating it yields CASSAGGTTPHF.

The chain has TRBV2 and TRBJ1-1, with D unresolved. CDR3 length equals 15 residues. CDR1 is SNHLY, CDR2 FYNNEI, per germline. V lost 7 bases and J lost 1, with 16 bases in between. For the CDR3, the DNA is TGTGCCAGCAATCCCGGCCATTCTAAGAACACTGAAGCTTTCTTT. It is translated as CASNPGHSKNTEAFF.

This clonotype appeared a few times. In nucleotides, the CDR3 is TGTGCCAGCAGCGATGGGACGACCGGGAATGAGCAGTTCTTC. This gives the protein CASSDGTTGNEQFF. The chain is built from TRBV7-9 and TRBJ2-1, with D perhaps matching TRBD1 or TRBD2 (5 bases each). The CDR3 totals 14 residues. Germline assignment: CDR1 SEHNR and CDR2 FQNEAQ (reference sequence). Between the trimmed V and J ends, which lost 5 bases and 7 bases, there was a span of 15 bases.

Note on this clonotype: A much more abundant neighbour one base away suggests this may be a read error. The V and J genes are TRBV15 and TRBJ2-1, with D perhaps being TRBD1 or TRBD2 (5 bases each). Trimming removed 0 bases from V and 5 bases from J, with 11 bases in between. The CDR3 covers 15 residues. Germline V gives CDR1 LNHNV, CDR2 YYDKDF (reference sequence). CDR3 DNA sequence: TGTGCCACCAGCAGAGATCGAGGGGAGAACAATGAGCAGTTCTTC. The encoded protein is CATSRDRGENNEQFF.

This chain connects TRBV10-3 to TRBJ1-5; possible D gene TRBD1, 6 bases. The CDR3 contains 13 residues. Germline V gene data show CDR1 as ENHRY and CDR2 as SYGVKD. Trimming cost V 5 bases and J 4 bases, with 9 bases left between them. The CDR3 region has the DNA TGTGCCATCAGTAAGGGGGAAAATCAGCCCCAGCATTTT. Its protein is CAISKGENQPQHF.

J is TRBJ2-6 and V is TRBV7-2; the D gene is possibly TRBD1 (6 bases). The ends were cut back, 1 base at V and 0 bases at J, with 10 bases in the middle. From germline, CDR1 is SGHTA and CDR2 FQGNSA. The CDR3 sequence is 17 residues long. The CDR3 reads CASSLDPGDSGANVLTF. CDR3 nucleotide sequence: TGTGCCAGCAGCTTAGATCCAGGGGACTCTGGGGCCAACGTCCTGACTTTC. Supplemented by reference TRBV7-2 and TRBJ2-6, the full variable domain reads GAGVSQSPSNKVTEKGKDVELRCDPISGHTALYWYRQSLGQGLEFLIYFQGNSAPDKSGLPSDRFSAERTGGSVSTLTIQRTQQEDSAVYLCASSLDPGDSGANVLTFGAGSRLTVL.

The CDR3 nucleotides read TGTGCCAGCCAAGGGAATACAGGGGTCAATGAGCAGTTCTTC. The encoded protein is CASQGNTGVNEQFF. The chain has TRBV6-5 and TRBJ2-1; TRBD1 matches at 7 bases. Looked up from germline, CDR1 is MNHEY and CDR2 is SVGAGI. This CDR3 region has 14 residues. With 8 bases clipped from V and 6 bases from J, the junction kept 10 bases outside the gene matches.

This clonotype came up a few times. The chain is built from TRBV7-9 and TRBJ2-3; possible D gene TRBD2, 5 bases. CDR3 length: 15 residues. Germline V gives CDR1 SEHNR, CDR2 FQNEAQ (reference sequence). Trimming took 7 bases from V and 0 from J, leaving 14 bases between them. The CDR3 DNA reads as TGTGCCAGCATCAACGGGATGAGTAGCACAGATACGCAGTATTTT. It translates to CASINGMSSTDTQYF.

The gene calls are TRBV18 and TRBJ2-1, with D unclear. The CDR3 has 14 residues. The ends were cut back, 1 base at V and 10 bases at J, with 14 bases in the middle. The germline gives CDR1 KGHSH, CDR2 LQKENI. The CDR3: CASSPQGNTYEQFF. The CDR3 coding sequence is TGTGCCAGCTCACCACAGGGAAACACCTACGAGCAGTTCTTC.

The rearrangement joins TRBV20-1 to TRBJ2-3, with a tentative D call TRBD1 (5 bases). CDR1 and CDR2 (germline): DFQATT, SNEGSKA (reference sequence). The CDR3 consists of 13 residues. V gave up 4 bases and J gave up 2 bases, with 10 bases separating them. CDR3 coding DNA: TGCAGTGCTAAGTCAGGGAACACAGATACGCAGTATTTT. This sequence encodes CSAKSGNTDTQYF.

Points on this clonotype: Germline is not matched at one junction end, which may reflect a read error. The V call is TRBV11-1, the J call TRBJ2-1; 7 nucleotides align to TRBD1. The DNA end favors TRBJ2-7, so the J call may be wrong. Germline V gene sequence: CDR1 SGHAT, CDR2 FQDESV (reference sequence). The CDR3 has 13 residues. For the CDR3, the DNA is TGTGCCGGCAGCCCACTGACAGGGATCGGGCAGTACTTC. It specifies CAGSPLTGIGQYF.